Sequencing of this TCR beta chain was carried out in a study of cytomegalovirus exposure and HLA in healthy donors. The CDR3 loop spans 18 amino acids. Between the trimmed V and J ends, which lost 2 bases and 4 bases, there was a span of 21 bases. The V gene's germline CDR1 is LNHNV and CDR2 YYDKDF (reference sequence). Notes on the study in general: Both high specificity and high sensitivity reportedly marked the classifier's diagnosis of cytomegalovirus status. Likely technical artifact: a cluster of highly shared sequence variants. Researchers catalogued about 150 TCR beta chains as cytomegalovirus-associated. In an earlier analysis, most TCR beta V segments were productive about 87% or about 30% of the time.

Primers for the PCR totalled 60 Vbeta and 13 Jbeta. Clones were read by immunoSEQ multiplex PCR, and TCRdb kept only the in-frame ones, dropping some. The sample has about 250,000 clones; 72% are singletons. Points on this clone: Its antigen is still unknown.

The J gene is TRBJ2-1, the V gene TRBV15, with D perhaps matching TRBD2 (6 bases). The sequencing input was PBMCs. This sequence was found in a female donor in good health and CMV-seronegative. The CDR3 nucleotides are TGTGCCACCAGCAGAACCGACGGGAGCGGATACATTTACAATGAGCAGTTCTTC. Translation gives CATSRTDGSGYIYNEQFF. The full variable domain, completed using reference TRBV15 and TRBJ2-1, is DAMVIQNPRYQVTQFGKPVTLSCSQTLNHNVMYWYQQKSSQAPKLLFHYYDKDFNNEADTPDNFQSRRPNTSFCFLDIRSPGLGDTAMYLCATSRTDGSGYIYNEQFFGPGTRLTVL.